This T cell receptor (beta chain) was recorded in a study of tumor-infiltrating lymphocytes in primary liver carcinoma. About the research overall: Maximum tumor diameters ranged from about 4.2 to 11 cm, stage T1-T3 N0M0. The study's findings and limits: Tumor region pairs showed greater overlap than either tumor-adjacent or tumor-blood pairs did. The 250 largest clones made up significantly more of tumor than blood repertoires (p = 0.039).

Synthesis of TCR beta cDNA was carried out from approximately 500 ng total RNA with a constant-region primer. It was through three nested multiplex PCR rounds of slightly modified ARM-PCR that TCR beta libraries arose. TRBV1-TRBV30 forward primers and a C-beta reverse primer were used in the first two PCR rounds, which each ran for about 11 cycles. TCRdb re-called the multiplex PCR reads with MiXCR, one entry per CDR3 protein. Among about 22,000 distinct CDR3 sequences listed, 80% were seen once. Germline assignment: CDR1 SGHNT and CDR2 YYREEE (reference sequence). The CDR3 runs 17 residues. The tissue used was unsorted bulk material of about 19-34 mg. RNA and DNA were co-extracted from it with the AllPrep DNA/RNA mini kit. This clonotype occurred once. No antigen is known for it. An end of the junction does not agree with germline; a read error may underlie this.

The V gene is TRBV5-4, the J gene TRBJ2-3; D is perhaps TRBD1 (5 bases). The material sequenced was liver tumor tissue from sampling region 2. As to subset: tumor region T2, inferior pole. This clonotype originated in a woman aged 25-40 years with primary liver carcinoma and hepatitis B virus infection. CDR3 nucleotide sequence: TGTGCCAGCAGCGTAGACGGACACACTCCACCCACGGATATGCAGTATTTT. Encoded protein: CASSVDGHTPPTDMQYF.